This T cell receptor beta chain is drawn from a study of shared clonotypes between healthy human individuals. Whole-study context: CD4 naive and CD4 memory each took three plates per donor, while CD8 naive took two and CD8 memory one.

Everyone who donated was a Caucasian adult who lived in Nashville, Tennessee. The length of the CDR3 is 15 residues. Trimming removed 2 bases at V and 4 bases at J, with 14 bases between. Germline V lookup: CDR1 KGHSH, CDR2 LQKENI. TCRdb's copy holds only in-frame clones and misses some; the assay was immunoSEQ multiplex PCR. The sample includes about 990,000 clones, about 84% seen only once; the top ten take roughly 0.61%. Details on this clone: Its target is unknown.

Study-wide points: Relative to clonotypes present in all four donors, those not shared had lower generation probabilities.

The receptor comes from a man between 18 and 35 years old in good health. Some clones in this sample may be carry-over from other donors' samples. Sequencing was carried out using memory CD4+ T cells from PBMCs. Sample subset: CD45RA-negative fraction. J is TRBJ1-2 and V is TRBV18; no firm D call. CDR3 amino acids: CASSPSRGWGYGYTF. The CDR3 bases are TGTGCCAGCTCACCAAGCAGAGGTTGGGGCTATGGCTACACCTTC. The full variable domain, with the rest looked up from reference TRBV18 and TRBJ1-2, is NAGVMQNPRHLVRRRGQEARLRCSPMKGHSHVYWYRQLPEEGLKFMVYLQKENIIDESGMPKERFSAEFPKEGPSILRIQQVVRGDSAAYFCASSPSRGWGYGYTFGSGTRLTVV.